Presented here are 17 T cell receptor beta chains from one specimen sequenced in a study of T cell repertoires in cytomegalovirus infection. TCRdb re-analysed the reads in MiXCR, keeping a single row per CDR3 protein. This table holds about 920,000 distinct CDR3 sequences, around 32% found once. These receptors' targets are unknown. Source: cultured CD8+ T cells from PBMCs, taken from culture after CMV antigen stimulation. The receptor source for this set is a human donor in good health (CMV status not recorded). Some clones in this sample may be carry-over from other donors' samples.

Worth noting for this clonotype: This CDR3 is missing its conserved last phenylalanine or tryptophan, likely due to a read error. The CDR3 nucleotides read TGTGCTAGTGGTTCCCAGCAGGGGGGACCCAATGAGCAGTTCTTA. Protein: CASGSQQGGPNEQFL. The gene calls are TRBV12-5 and TRBJ2-1, with D possibly being TRBD1 (7 bases). CDR1 is LGHNT, CDR2 FRNRAP, per germline. The CDR3 has 15 amino acids. V was clipped by 4 bases and J by 6 bases, with 16 bases between them.

The J gene is TRBJ2-1, the V gene TRBV6-2 or TRBV6-3, with D uncertain. The CDR3 extends over 15 amino acids. V was pared by 4 bases and J by 7 bases, with 17 bases between. Germline-derived CDR1 and CDR2 are MNHEY and SVGEGT. This chain's CDR3 is CASSSVEHGVNEQFF. The CDR3, as DNA: TGTGCCAGCAGTTCTGTCGAACATGGGGTAAATGAGCAGTTCTTC.

V usage is TRBV27 and J usage is TRBJ2-2; TRBD1 aligns across 8 bases. After removal of 5 bases from V and 7 bases from J, the junction contained 9 bases not matched to a gene. Germline V CDR1 and CDR2: MNHEY, SMNVEV (reference sequence). This CDR3 contains 15 residues. CDR3 coding DNA: TGTGCCAGCAGTCCCCGGACAGGGTTCCTCGGGGAGCTGTTTTTT. It translates to CASSPRTGFLGELFF.

There are a few counts of this clonotype. The chain uses TRBV7-6 and TRBJ2-5; the D gene could be TRBD1 or TRBD2 (6 bases each). Between the trimmed V and J ends, which lost 1 base and 2 bases, there was a span of 11 bases. The CDR3 is 15 amino acids. Germline loops: CDR1 SGHVS, CDR2 FNYEAQ. The CDR3 spells CASSLDRGRQETQYF. CDR3 nucleotides: TGTGCCAGCAGCTTAGACCGGGGGCGGCAAGAGACCCAGTACTTC.

This chain links TRBV12-3 or TRBV12-4 with TRBJ2-7, with TRBD1 as a possible D gene (5 bases). V was shortened by 3 bases and J by 1 base, with 13 bases between the two germline ends. The CDR3 covers 15 residues. In DNA form, the CDR3 reads TGTGCCAGCAGTTTTTGGGGCGCCGGGTCCTACGAGCAGTACTTC. Protein: CASSFWGAGSYEQYF.

The rearrangement uses TRBV7-4 and TRBJ1-1; a weak D match, TRBD1 (5 bases). CDR1 and CDR2 from the germline V gene are SGHVT and SQSDAQ. The ends were cut back, 8 bases at V and 4 bases at J, with 17 bases in the middle. This CDR3 comprises 14 residues. The DNA for the CDR3 is TGTGCCAGCCTTCCGCCTAGGGGTCGCACTGAAGCTTTCTTT. Amino acids: CASLPPRGRTEAFF.

This clonotype has a handful of counts. V usage is TRBV2 and J usage is TRBJ2-3, with 8 positions matching TRBD1. CDR3 length equals 14 residues. With 6 bases clipped from V and 4 bases from J, the junction kept 6 bases outside the gene matches. Germline values: CDR1 SNHLY, CDR2 FYNNEI. The CDR3 sequence is CASRTGGIPDTQYF. The DNA of the CDR3 is TGTGCCAGCAGAACAGGGGGAATTCCAGATACGCAGTATTTT.

This clonotype has more than one count but fewer than ten. The V gene is TRBV6-5, the J gene TRBJ2-7; a weak D match, TRBD1 (6 bases). This CDR3 comprises 13 residues. The ends were cut back, 4 bases at V and 6 bases at J, with 13 bases in the middle. In germline, CDR1 is MNHEY, CDR2 SVGAGI. The CDR3 sequence: CASSSGTGTEQYF. The DNA of the CDR3 is TGTGCCAGCAGTTCCGGAACAGGGACCGAGCAGTACTTC.

The V gene is TRBV28, the J gene TRBJ1-4; tentative D call: TRBD1 (5 bases). Trimming took off 8 bases at V and 5 bases at J, with 9 bases between the two ends. The CDR3 is 12 residues long. Germline CDR1 is MDHEN and CDR2 is SYDVKM. The DNA of the CDR3 is TGTGCCAGCGGGTGGGGGAATGAAAAACTGTTTTTT. It is translated as CASGWGNEKLFF.

This clonotype was recorded a few times. The V and J genes are TRBV4-2 and TRBJ2-3, with no clear D. Trimming cost V 4 bases and J 3 bases, with 11 bases left between them. The germline V gene has CDR1 LGHNA and CDR2 YNFKEQ. The length of the CDR3 is 14 residues. CDR3 loop: CASSPRTRTDTQYF. CDR3 DNA: TGTGCCAGCAGCCCCCGGACGCGAACAGATACGCAGTATTTT.

The sample holds one count of this clonotype. Given a much more abundant clone one base away, this may be a read error. The chain carries TRBV25-1 and TRBJ2-7; 10 bases agree with TRBD2. J gave up 2 bases and V 5 bases, and 12 bases lay outside the gene matches. Looked up from germline, CDR1 is MGHDK and CDR2 is SYGVNS. This CDR3 spans 17 amino acids. CDR3 sequence: CASSKSELAGPAYEQYF. The CDR3 DNA reads as TGTGCCAGCAGTAAATCCGAACTAGCGGGGCCAGCCTACGAGCAGTACTTC.

V is TRBV11-2 and J is TRBJ2-7, with D possibly TRBD2 on 6 matching bases. CDR1 and CDR2 from the germline V gene are SGHAT and FQNNGV. The V end was cut by 4 bases, the J end by 5 bases, with 9 bases between. This CDR3 comprises 12 residues. For the CDR3, the DNA is TGTGCCAGCAGCTGGACTATCAACGAGCAGTACTTC. Translation: CASSWTINEQYF.

This chain uses TRBV24-1 with TRBJ1-1; D is uncertain. The CDR3 sequence is 14 residues long. Per the germline V gene, CDR1 is KGHDR and CDR2 is SFDVKD. The V gene lost 7 bases and the J gene lost 11 bases, with 22 bases spanning the gap. Here the CDR3 reads CATSYPDGEGGAFF. The CDR3 region has the DNA TGTGCCACCAGCTACCCTGACGGAGAAGGAGGGGCTTTCTTT.

This clonotype was seen a few times. V and J are TRBV6-5 and TRBJ1-2; 9 positions match TRBD1. Looked up from germline, CDR1 is MNHEY and CDR2 is SVGAGI. V was pared by 2 bases and J by 6 bases, with 4 bases of the junction left unmatched. The length of the CDR3 is 14 residues. The CDR3: CASSYRGTGNGYTF. CDR3 in DNA: TGTGCCAGCAGTTACCGCGGGACAGGGAATGGCTACACCTTC.

This clonotype was detected only once. The chain has TRBV6-5 and TRBJ2-2; tentatively, D is TRBD2 (5 bases). V was pared by 2 bases and J by 7 bases, with 14 bases between. Germline CDR1 is MNHEY and CDR2 is SVGAGI. The CDR3 spans 15 residues. DNA of the CDR3: TGTGCCAGCAGTTACGAAGGATTACGGGGCGGGGAGCTGTTTTTT. This encodes CASSYEGLRGGELFF.

This clonotype has a handful of counts. The chain employs TRBV27 and TRBJ2-7; 9 bases match TRBD1. V lost 5 bases to trimming and J lost 1 base; unmatched junction nucleotides: 6. Germline lookup yields CDR1 MNHEY and CDR2 SMNVEV (reference sequence). The CDR3 sequence is 15 residues long. As DNA, the CDR3 is TGTGCCAGCAGTGCCGAGGGGACAGGGTCCTACGAGCAGTACTTC. Protein sequence: CASSAEGTGSYEQYF.

This clonotype was picked up a small number of times. The chain couples TRBV27 to TRBJ1-1; 7 bases line up with TRBD1. Germline CDR1 is MNHEY and CDR2 is SMNVEV (reference sequence). Losses at the gene ends were 3 bases for V and 1 base for J; bases not matched to a gene: 8. CDR3 length: 16 amino acids. The CDR3 reads CASSFTGARENTEAFF. The CDR3 DNA reads as TGTGCCAGCAGTTTTACAGGGGCGCGGGAGAACACTGAAGCTTTCTTT.